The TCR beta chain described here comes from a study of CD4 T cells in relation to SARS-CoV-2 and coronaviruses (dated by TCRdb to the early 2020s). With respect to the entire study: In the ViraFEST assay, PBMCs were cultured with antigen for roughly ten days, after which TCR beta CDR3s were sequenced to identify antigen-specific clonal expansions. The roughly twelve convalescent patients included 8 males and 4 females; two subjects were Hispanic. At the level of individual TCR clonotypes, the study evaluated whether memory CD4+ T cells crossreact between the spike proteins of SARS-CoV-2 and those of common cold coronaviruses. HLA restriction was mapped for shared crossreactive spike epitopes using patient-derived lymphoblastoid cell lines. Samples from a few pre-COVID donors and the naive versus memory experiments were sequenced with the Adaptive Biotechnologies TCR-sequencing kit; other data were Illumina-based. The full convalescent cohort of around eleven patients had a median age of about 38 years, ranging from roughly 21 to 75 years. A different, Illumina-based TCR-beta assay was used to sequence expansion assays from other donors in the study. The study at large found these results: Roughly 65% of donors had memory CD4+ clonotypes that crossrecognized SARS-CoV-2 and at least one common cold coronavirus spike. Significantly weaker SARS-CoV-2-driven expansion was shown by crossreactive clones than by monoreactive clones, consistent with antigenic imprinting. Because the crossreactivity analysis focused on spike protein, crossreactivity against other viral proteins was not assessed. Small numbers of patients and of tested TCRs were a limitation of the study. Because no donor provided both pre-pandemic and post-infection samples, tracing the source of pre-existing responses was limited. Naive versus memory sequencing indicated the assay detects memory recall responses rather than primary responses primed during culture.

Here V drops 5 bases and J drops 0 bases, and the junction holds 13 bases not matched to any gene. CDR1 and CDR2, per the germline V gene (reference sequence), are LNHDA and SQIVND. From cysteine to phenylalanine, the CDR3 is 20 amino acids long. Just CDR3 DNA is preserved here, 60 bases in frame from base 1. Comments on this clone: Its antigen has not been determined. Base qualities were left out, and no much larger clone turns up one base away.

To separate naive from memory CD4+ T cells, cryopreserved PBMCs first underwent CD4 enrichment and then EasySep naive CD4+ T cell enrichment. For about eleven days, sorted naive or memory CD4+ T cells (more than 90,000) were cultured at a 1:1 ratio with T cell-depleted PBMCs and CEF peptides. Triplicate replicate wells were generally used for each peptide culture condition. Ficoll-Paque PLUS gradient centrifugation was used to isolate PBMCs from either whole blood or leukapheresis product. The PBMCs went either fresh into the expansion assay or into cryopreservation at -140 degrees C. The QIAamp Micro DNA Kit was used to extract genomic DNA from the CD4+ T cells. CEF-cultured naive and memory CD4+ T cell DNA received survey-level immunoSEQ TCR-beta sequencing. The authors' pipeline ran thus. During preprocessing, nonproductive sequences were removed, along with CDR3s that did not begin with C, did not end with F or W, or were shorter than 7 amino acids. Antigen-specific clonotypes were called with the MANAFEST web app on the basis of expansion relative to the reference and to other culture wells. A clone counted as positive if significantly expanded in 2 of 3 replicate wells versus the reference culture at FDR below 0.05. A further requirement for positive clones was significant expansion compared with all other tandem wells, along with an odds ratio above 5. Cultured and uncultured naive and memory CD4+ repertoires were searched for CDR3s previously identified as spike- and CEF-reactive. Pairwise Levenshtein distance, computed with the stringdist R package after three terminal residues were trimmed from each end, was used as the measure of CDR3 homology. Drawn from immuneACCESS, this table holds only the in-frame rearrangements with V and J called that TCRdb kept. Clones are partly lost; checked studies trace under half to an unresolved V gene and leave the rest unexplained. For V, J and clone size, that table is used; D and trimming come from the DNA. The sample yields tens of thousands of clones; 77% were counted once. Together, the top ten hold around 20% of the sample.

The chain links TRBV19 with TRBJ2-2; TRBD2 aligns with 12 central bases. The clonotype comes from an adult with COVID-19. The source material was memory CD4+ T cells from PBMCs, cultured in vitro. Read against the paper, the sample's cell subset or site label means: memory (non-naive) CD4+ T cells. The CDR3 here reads CASSSRLAGVFTANTGELFF. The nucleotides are TGTGCCAGTAGTTCTCGACTAGCGGGAGTGTTTACGGCGAACACCGGGGAGCTGTTTTTT.